This T cell receptor beta chain was sequenced in a study of Ad26.COV2.S vaccination and SARS-CoV-2 variants. The CDR3 sequence is 14 residues long. Trimming took off 5 bases at V and 6 bases at J, with 13 bases between the two ends. Germline values: CDR1 SGHAT, CDR2 FQDESV (reference sequence). The treatment was: roughly 20 received Ad26.COV2.S at low or high dose, single or two shots; about 5 received placebo; per-sample allocation not given. Vaccine and placebo recipients were sampled on day 63 after the first injection. TCRdb's copy holds only in-frame clones and misses some; the assay was immunoSEQ multiplex PCR. The sample comprises over 400,000 clones, 89% of which are singletons, and 2.5% rests with the top ten.

The material was peripheral blood, obtained in a trial of Ad26.COV2.S vaccine versus placebo. The chain couples TRBV11-1 to TRBJ2-2; D is unresolved. The receptor's source is a person aged 18-60 years who received the Ad26.COV2.S COVID-19 vaccine or a placebo. CDR3 protein: CASSPPLKPGELFF. CDR3 nucleotides: TGTGCCAGCAGCCCGCCACTAAAACCCGGGGAGCTGTTTTTT.